This TCR beta chain was sequenced in a study of blood T cell repertoires in COVID-19. For the study at large: Nucleic acid was either cDNA or gDNA, and it came from T cells, B-cell-depleted T cells, or PBMCs.

The CDR3 has 13 amino acids. The V gene lost 5 bases and the J gene lost 9 bases, with 11 bases spanning the gap. Per germline, CDR1 LNHDA and CDR2 SQIVND (reference sequence). Authors' processing steps: From reference gene primer amplification, estimates of nucleated cell counts were derived. The assay was immunoSEQ multiplex PCR, and TCRdb's table has in-frame clones only and misses some. Clone size and the V and J calls come from that table; the DNA yielded D and trimming. The table includes about 76,000 clones, around nine tenths detected once. The source of this sequence is a man between 25 and 39 years old with acute or convalescent COVID-19. The V call is TRBV19, the J call TRBJ2-6; D not certain. The specimen was peripheral blood. Here the CDR3 DNA reads TGTGCCAGTAGTGACTCTCCGATCAACGTCCTGACTTTC. Amino acid sequence: CASSDSPINVLTF.